This T cell receptor beta chain was observed in a study of graft-versus-host responses after intestinal transplantation. Study context: Those transplanted obtained multivisceral, liver-intestinal, or isolated intestinal grafts. Every recipient underwent anti-thymocyte globulin induction, then tacrolimus and steroids for approximately three years. General study results and limits: Peak circulating GvH clone levels tracked with early post-transplant HvG declines. Recipient marrow contained GvH clones, some of which appeared first in ileum or blood.

This clone came up once. No antigen is known for it. Clones were read by immunoSEQ multiplex PCR, and TCRdb kept only the in-frame ones, dropping some. The repertoire holds some 41,000 clones, with 91% as singletons. This receptor was taken from a human patient who received an intestinal transplant, so some T cells may come from the graft donor. The sequences come from PBMCs, collected 300 to 330 days after intestinal transplant.

In DNA, the CDR3 is TGTGCCAGCTCCCGCCGGGACAACTCCTACGAGCAGTACTTC. The encoded protein is CASSRRDNSYEQYF. This rearrangement joins TRBV18 to TRBJ2-7; possibly TRBD1 for D (6 bases). The CDR3 is 14 amino acids. The germline gives CDR1 KGHSH, CDR2 LQKENI. The V gene lost 6 bases and the J gene lost 0 bases, with 12 bases spanning the gap.